This paragraph covers one T cell receptor beta chain sequence. Its matching antigen is unknown. CD4+ T cells from unexposed donors were obtained before the COVID-19 pandemic (2011-2018). After ten to eleven days of culture, CD4+ T cells were isolated. Cultures received half-medium IL-2 refreshes on days 3 and 7. The data originate from a study of CD4 T cells in relation to SARS-CoV-2 and coronaviruses. For the study at large: TCR beta CDR3s were sequenced after approximately ten-day antigen culture of PBMCs.

Germline V lookup: CDR1 MNHEY, CDR2 SMNVEV (reference sequence). The junction had 7 bases not matched to a gene; V was cut back by 4 bases and J by 6 bases. The CDR3 sequence is 16 residues long. Sequencing was performed with immunoSEQ multiplex PCR; in TCRdb, only in-frame clones are kept and a portion is missing. The sample includes more than 20,000 clones, about 80% of them seen just once. V usage is TRBV27 and J usage is TRBJ2-1, with 12 bases identical to TRBD2. Sequencing used CD4+ T cells from PBMCs, cultured in vitro. The sequence was collected from a human donor in good health. As DNA, the CDR3 is TGTGCCAGCAGTTCAAGACTAGCGGGAGTAGTCAATGAGCAGTTCTTC. Translated: CASSSRLAGVVNEQFF.